A single sample is the source of the 28 T cell receptor beta chains below, sequenced in a study of T cells after yellow fever vaccination. TCRdb independently ran MiXCR on the 5' RACE reads; one entry per CDR3 protein. The sample holds tens of thousands of distinct CDR3 sequences, roughly 5% seen once. The sequencing here drew on PBMCs, either bulk or a sorted T-cell subset (CD4+, CD8+, memory, or dextramer-sorted; not recorded which), taken around 45 days after the first yellow fever vaccination. The receptors derive from a man younger than 35 who received the YFV17D yellow fever vaccine.

This clonotype has ten or more counts. The chain is built from TRBV18 and TRBJ2-5; the D gene is possibly TRBD2 (5 bases). V lost 5 bases, J lost 1 base, and 11 bases lay in between. CDR1 KGHSH and CDR2 LQKENI come from the germline V gene. The CDR3 covers 14 residues. The CDR3 protein is CASSMREFQETQYF. CDR3 DNA: TGTGCCAGCTCAATGAGGGAATTCCAAGAGACCCAGTACTTC.

This clonotype was found many times. The chain links TRBV7-9 to TRBJ1-1; D may be TRBD1 (6 bases). The CDR3 is 15 amino acids. V was trimmed by 5 bases and J by 10 bases, leaving 23 bases between them. CDR1 SEHNR and CDR2 FQNEAQ come from the germline V gene (reference sequence). The CDR3 is CASSRGGQGRNGAFF. For the CDR3, the DNA is TGTGCCAGCAGCCGGGGCGGCCAGGGGCGGAACGGAGCTTTCTTT. The whole variable domain, filled in from reference TRBV7-9 and TRBJ1-1, reads DTGVSQNPRHKITKRGQNVTFRCDPISEHNRLYWYRQTLGQGPEFLTYFQNEAQLEKSRLLSDRFSAERPKGSFSTLEIQRTEQGDSAMYLCASSRGGQGRNGAFFGQGTRLTVV.

The J gene is TRBJ1-2, the V gene TRBV15; possibly TRBD1 for D (6 bases). V was clipped by 2 bases and J by 8 bases, with 15 bases between them. The CDR3 has 14 amino acids. CDR1 LNHNV and CDR2 YYDKDF come from the germline V gene (reference sequence). CDR3 coding DNA: TGTGCCACCAGCAGAACTTTCGGGGGGCAAGGCTACACCTTC. It specifies CATSRTFGGQGYTF.

This clonotype has at least ten counts. The V gene is TRBV19, the J gene TRBJ1-5; D is uncertain. Germline V gene data show CDR1 as LNHDA and CDR2 as SQIVND (reference sequence). The CDR3 has 13 residues. V lost 1 base to trimming and J lost 1 base, with 2 bases between them. CDR3 sequence: CASSIASNQPQHF. The CDR3 region has the DNA TGTGCCAGTAGTATAGCGAGCAATCAGCCCCAGCATTTT.

This clonotype has just a few counts. This rearrangement joins TRBV18 to TRBJ2-7; the D gene could be TRBD1 or TRBD2 (5 bases each). CDR3 length: 14 amino acids. Looked up from germline, CDR1 is KGHSH and CDR2 is LQKENI. The V end lost 0 bases, the J end lost 3 bases, and 9 bases lay between the germline ends. CDR3 sequence: CASSPPGTLYEQYF. The DNA of the CDR3 is TGTGCCAGCTCACCACCAGGGACCCTCTACGAGCAGTACTTC.

This clonotype was detected many times. V is TRBV5-4 and J is TRBJ2-3; TRBD2 matches at 14 bases. With 5 bases clipped from V and 4 bases from J, the junction kept 9 bases outside the gene matches. Germline V CDR1 and CDR2: SGHNT, YYREEE (reference sequence). This CDR3 is built from 17 residues. For the CDR3, the DNA is TGTGCCAGCAGACCGCCGACTAGCGGGGGGGCCGCAGATACGCAGTATTTT. Encoded protein: CASRPPTSGGAADTQYF. Full variable domain (rest looked up from reference TRBV5-4 and TRBJ2-3): ETGVTQSPTHLIKTRGQQVTLRCSSQSGHNTVSWYQQALGQGPQFIFQYYREEENGRGNFPPRFSGLQFPNYSSELNVNALELDDSALYLCASRPPTSGGAADTQYFGPGTRLTVL.

As concerns this clonotype: A much larger clone differs by one base, so this may be a read error. The CDR3 DNA sequence: TGCAGTGCTAGGTGGACTAGCGGGGGGATGTGTGAGCAGTTCTTC. Amino acid sequence: CSARWTSGGMCEQFF. The chain recombines TRBV20-1 with TRBJ2-1; 14 bases align to TRBD2. CDR3 length: 15 amino acids. Trimming removed 3 bases from V and 9 bases from J; junction bases left unmatched: 7. CDR1 is DFQATT and CDR2 is SNEGSKA in the germline V gene (reference sequence).

The table lists this clonotype with many counts. CDR3 protein: CASSVSGLAGGGQETQYF. CDR3 nucleotides: TGTGCCAGCAGTGTTTCCGGACTAGCGGGGGGAGGTCAAGAGACCCAGTACTTC. The rearrangement joins TRBV2 to TRBJ2-5; 14 bases line up with TRBD2. CDR3 length equals 18 residues. From germline, CDR1 is SNHLY and CDR2 FYNNEI. Losses at the gene ends were 4 bases for V and 2 bases for J; bases not matched to a gene: 9.

Details on this clonotype: One end of the junction fails to match germline, which may point to a read error. The rearrangement links TRBV5-6 to TRBJ2-1; 8 bases are shared with TRBD1. Germline CDR1 SGHDT, CDR2 YYEEEE. The CDR3 sequence is 15 residues long. The CDR3 is CTSSSRQGSYNEQFF. For the CDR3, the DNA is TGTACCAGCAGCAGCCGACAGGGGAGCTACAATGAGCAGTTCTTC. Together with reference TRBV5-6 and TRBJ2-1, the CDR3 gives the full variable domain: DAGVTQSPTHLIKTRGQQVTLRCSPKSGHDTVSWYQQALGQGPQFIFQYYEEEERQRGNFPDRFSGHQFPNYSSELNVNALLLGDSALYLCTSSSRQGSYNEQFFGPGTRLTVL.

This clonotype was detected ten times or more. This chain links TRBV5-1 with TRBJ1-2; D is possibly TRBD1 (6 bases). Germline V lookup: CDR1 SGHRS, CDR2 YFSETQ. The CDR3 extends over 13 amino acids. The germline V and J ends were trimmed by 5 bases and 6 bases, with 14 bases remaining between them. CDR3 region: CASSPHGQHGYTF. CDR3 sequence (DNA): TGCGCCAGCAGTCCCCACGGACAGCATGGCTACACCTTC.

V gene TRBV28 combines with J gene TRBJ1-1, with a possible D match to TRBD1 (6 bases). This CDR3 has 13 residues. Germline V gene data show CDR1 as MDHEN and CDR2 as SYDVKM. Trimming took off 4 bases at V and 11 bases at J, with 17 bases between the two ends. The CDR3 bases are TGTGCCAGCAGTTCCGCCGATACAGGGACGGCTTTCTTT. Residues: CASSSADTGTAFF.

This clonotype was detected many times. The chain uses TRBV18 and TRBJ1-6; 10 nucleotides line up with TRBD1. The V gene end was trimmed by 0 bases and the J gene end by 13 bases; junction bases not matched to a gene: 0. The germline gives CDR1 KGHSH, CDR2 LQKENI. The CDR3 is 13 residues long. The CDR3 loop is CASSPPDRGPLHF. DNA of the CDR3: TGTGCCAGCTCACCACCGGACAGGGGGCCCCTCCACTTT. Supplemented by reference TRBV18 and TRBJ1-6, the full variable domain reads NAGVMQNPRHLVRRRGQEARLRCSPMKGHSHVYWYRQLPEEGLKFMVYLQKENIIDESGMPKERFSAEFPKEGPSILRIQQVVRGDSAAYFCASSPPDRGPLHFGNGTRLTVT.

In this sample, this clonotype turned up many times. This chain links TRBV7-8 with TRBJ1-5; unclear D gene. V was cut by 2 bases and J by 0 bases, with 11 bases left in between. The CDR3 totals 16 residues. CDR1 and CDR2 (germline): SGHVS, FQNEAQ. The CDR3 nucleotides read TGTGCCAGCAGCTTAAGGGAGGTGGATAGCAATCAGCCCCAGCATTTT. This codes for CASSLREVDSNQPQHF.

This clonotype was observed many times. The chain carries TRBV4-3 and TRBJ2-7; 9 bases are a match to TRBD2. Germline V gene data show CDR1 as LGHNA and CDR2 as YSLEER. This CDR3 comprises 16 residues. The trim removed 4 bases at V and 2 bases at J, leaving 9 bases unmatched. CDR3 coding DNA: TGCGCCAGCAGCCCCTCGCTTGCTAGCGGGGCCTACGAGCAGTACTTC. Protein sequence: CASSPSLASGAYEQYF.

This clonotype has a count of ten or more. This rearrangement joins TRBV20-1 to TRBJ2-2, with D unresolved. CDR1 is DFQATT, CDR2 SNEGSKA, per germline (reference sequence). CDR3 length equals 14 residues. The V end lost 0 bases, the J end lost 1 base, and 6 bases lay between the germline ends. The CDR3 sequence: CSARDLMNTGELFF. For the CDR3, the DNA is TGCAGTGCTAGAGATCTTATGAACACCGGGGAGCTGTTTTTT.

This clonotype appeared many times. The CDR3, as DNA: TGTGCCAGTACCGACGGGACAGACCGAATGAACACTGAAGCTTTCTTT. Translated: CASTDGTDRMNTEAFF. J is TRBJ1-1 and V is TRBV19, with TRBD1 identical over 7 bases. The CDR3 length is 16 residues. Germline assignment: CDR1 LNHDA and CDR2 SQIVND (reference sequence). Trimming removed 7 bases from V and 0 bases from J; junction bases left unmatched: 11.

This clonotype appeared many times. This chain uses TRBV6-1 with TRBJ2-1; either TRBD1 or TRBD2 may fit D (5 bases each). Trimming cost V 3 bases and J 5 bases, with 8 bases left between them. Germline V gene lookup returns CDR1 MNHNS and CDR2 SASEGT. There are 13 residues in the CDR3. The CDR3 spells CASSEGTNNEQFF. In DNA form, the CDR3 reads TGTGCCAGCAGTGAGGGGACCAACAATGAGCAGTTCTTC.

The genes are TRBV7-3 and TRBJ2-3; possible D gene TRBD2, 5 bases. V gave up 5 bases and J gave up 5 bases, with 20 bases separating them. This CDR3 comprises 16 residues. Looked up from germline, CDR1 is SGHTA and CDR2 is FQGTGA. In nucleotides, the CDR3 is TGTGCCAGCAGCCCCTACCGGGAAGAATCGGGAGATACGCAGTATTTT. It yields the protein CASSPYREESGDTQYF. Full variable domain (outside the CDR3, taken from reference TRBV7-3 and TRBJ2-3): GAGVSQTPSNKVTEKGKYVELRCDPISGHTALYWYRQSLGQGPEFLIYFQGTGAADDSGLPNDRFFAVRPEGSVSTLKIQRTERGDSAVYLCASSPYREESGDTQYFGPGTRLTVL.

Ten or more counts support this clonotype. The chain uses TRBV4-1 and TRBJ1-3; unclear D gene. CDR1 is MGHRA and CDR2 is YSYEKL in the germline V gene. CDR3 length: 16 residues. The ends were cut back, 5 bases at V and 2 bases at J, with 16 bases in the middle. CDR3 region: CASSSRTVTAGNTIYF. For the CDR3, the DNA is TGCGCCAGCAGCTCGCGGACGGTTACGGCTGGAAACACCATATATTTT.

As concerns this clonotype: This may come from a read error, since a much larger clone is one base off. The genes are TRBV5-1 and TRBJ1-1; D remains unclear. Trimming removed 0 bases at V and 4 bases at J, with 13 bases between. This CDR3 region has 15 residues. Looked up from germline, CDR1 is SGHRS and CDR2 is YFSETQ. DNA for the CDR3: TGCGCCAGCAGCTTGGATCCCGCTGGCCTCACTGAAGCTTTCTTT. As protein: CASSLDPAGLTEAFF.

This clonotype appeared many times. The chain is built from TRBV10-1 and TRBJ2-1; perhaps TRBD1 as D (5 bases). In germline, CDR1 is WNHNN, CDR2 SYGVQD (reference sequence). Trimming pared 6 bases from V and 3 bases from J, leaving 15 bases between. The CDR3 totals 15 residues. The CDR3 here is CASSAPGLGYNEQFF. CDR3 coding DNA: TGCGCCAGCAGCGCCCCAGGGCTTGGCTACAATGAGCAGTTCTTC.

This clonotype appeared many times. The chain uses TRBV5-6 and TRBJ2-3; 8 positions agree with TRBD2. CDR1 SGHDT and CDR2 YYEEEE come from the germline V gene. After removal of 7 bases from V and 0 bases from J, the junction contained 4 bases not matched to a gene. The CDR3 length is 14 residues. CDR3 residues: CASGLAGSTDTQYF. The CDR3 nucleotides are TGTGCCAGCGGGTTAGCGGGGAGCACAGATACGCAGTATTTT.

This clonotype was picked up many times. The V and J genes are TRBV12-3 or TRBV12-4 and TRBJ2-7, with 9 positions matching TRBD2. The CDR3 loop spans 15 amino acids. The V and J ends lost 2 bases and 6 bases, in that order; junction bases with no gene match: 8. This CDR3 is CASSLMASGGSEQYF. CDR3 DNA sequence: TGTGCCAGCAGTTTAATGGCCAGCGGGGGGAGCGAGCAGTACTTC.

In this sample, this clonotype turned up many times. The CDR3 nucleotides read TGTGCCAGCAGCTTAAACAGGGGGCACGATGAGGAGACCCAGTACTTC. This encodes CASSLNRGHDEETQYF. This rearrangement joins TRBV5-5 to TRBJ2-5; 9 nucleotides match TRBD1. Germline-derived CDR1 and CDR2 are SGHKS and YYEKEE (reference sequence). V shed 2 bases, J shed 5 bases, and the junction held 10 bases outside the gene matches. The CDR3 totals 16 residues.

This clonotype was detected many times. This rearrangement joins TRBV7-8 to TRBJ2-5; 7 bases line up with TRBD1. CDR1 is SGHVS, CDR2 FQNEAQ, per germline. V trimming: 8 bases; J trimming: 5 bases; junction bases outside the gene matches: 5. The CDR3 covers 12 residues. This CDR3 is CASGRDSETQYF. The CDR3 bases are TGTGCCAGCGGACGGGACAGTGAGACCCAGTACTTC.

This clonotype was observed many times. The rearrangement links TRBV7-2 to TRBJ1-1; TRBD1 aligns across 7 bases. Germline V lookup: CDR1 SGHTA, CDR2 FQGNSA. CDR3 size: 16 residues. V dropped 0 bases and J dropped 4; count of bases not matched to a gene: 8. CDR3 sequence: CASSLASAGGFTEAFF. In nucleotides, the CDR3 is TGTGCCAGCAGCTTAGCGTCGGCAGGGGGGTTCACTGAAGCTTTCTTT.

Many counts were recorded for this clonotype. V usage is TRBV7-9 and J usage is TRBJ2-2, with 9 bases aligning to TRBD2. Germline-derived CDR1 and CDR2 are SEHNR and FQNEAQ (reference sequence). The CDR3 length is 16 residues. Trimming removed 3 bases from V and 0 bases from J; junction bases left unmatched: 2. This CDR3 reads CASSFLAGANTGELFF. Written as DNA, the CDR3 is TGTGCCAGCAGCTTCTTAGCGGGGGCGAACACCGGGGAGCTGTTTTTT.

This clonotype has a count of ten or more. The chain carries TRBV10-3 and TRBJ1-2; D is uncertain. Trimming pared 6 bases from V and 1 base from J, leaving 12 bases between. Germline V CDR1 and CDR2: ENHRY, SYGVKD. CDR3 size: 14 residues. CDR3 DNA: TGTGCCATCAGCAACCGGGTCGGTAACTATGGCTACACCTTC. Protein sequence: CAISNRVGNYGYTF.